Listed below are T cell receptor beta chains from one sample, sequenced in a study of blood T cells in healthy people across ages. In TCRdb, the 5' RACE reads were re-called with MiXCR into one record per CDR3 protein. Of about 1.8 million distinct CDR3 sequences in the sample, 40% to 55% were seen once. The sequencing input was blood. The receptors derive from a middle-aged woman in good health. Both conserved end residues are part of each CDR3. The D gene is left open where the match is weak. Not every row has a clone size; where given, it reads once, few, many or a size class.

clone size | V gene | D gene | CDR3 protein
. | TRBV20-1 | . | CSARPGPTQYF
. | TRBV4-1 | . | CASSQEEGASNQPQHF
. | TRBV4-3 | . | CASSQAPVKTGGEKLFF
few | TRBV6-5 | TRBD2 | CASRTGLAADTQYF
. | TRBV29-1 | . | CSVANFATNEKLFF
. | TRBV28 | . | CASSLYRGSYTF
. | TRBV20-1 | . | CSARENRGYNEQFF
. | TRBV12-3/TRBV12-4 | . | CASSCRGNQPQHF
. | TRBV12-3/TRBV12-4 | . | CAGSLAQENEQYF
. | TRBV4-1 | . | CASSQEETLLKNIQYF
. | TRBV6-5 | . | CASSYRMGETQYF
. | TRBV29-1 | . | CSVEGTGSNYGYTF
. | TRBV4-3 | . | CASSQAEGDWLGDNEQFF
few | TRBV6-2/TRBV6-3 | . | CASSYFFDTTYEQYF
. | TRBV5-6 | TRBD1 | CASSKGQGGEQYF
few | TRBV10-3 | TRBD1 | CAISATGAYEQYF
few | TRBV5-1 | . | CASSLAGGSARDTQYF
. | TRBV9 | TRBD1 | CASSEGTGLSYGYTF
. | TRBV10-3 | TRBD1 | CAITEGAGLAFF
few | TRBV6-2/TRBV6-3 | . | CASSRGGPSYEQYF
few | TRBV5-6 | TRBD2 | CASSGRTSPFKVSYNEQFF
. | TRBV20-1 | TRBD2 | CSASRAGGITDTQYF
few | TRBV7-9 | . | CASRTAAGAGEQYF
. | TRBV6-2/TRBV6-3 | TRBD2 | CASRGKTAGDDIQYF
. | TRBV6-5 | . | CASSLRWEAYGYTF
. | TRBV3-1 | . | CASSQVDYYEQYF
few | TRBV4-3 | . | CASSQGQEMNSPLHF
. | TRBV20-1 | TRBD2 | CSASSGGPVVETQYF
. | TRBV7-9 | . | CASSLARGLMASPLHF
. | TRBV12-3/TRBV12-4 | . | CASSSRGPLHF
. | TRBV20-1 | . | CSARAAGASYTEAFF
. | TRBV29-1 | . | CSVDGGAGDSYNEQFF
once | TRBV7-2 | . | CASSPETRDRFYTF
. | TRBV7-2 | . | CASSFAGWGNQPQHF
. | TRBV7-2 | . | CASSASGRGGNEQFF
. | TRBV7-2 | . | CASRQDGGGFMYEQYF
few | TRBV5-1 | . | CASSPSAAQETQYF
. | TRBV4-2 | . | CASSQETTADTQYF
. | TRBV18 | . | CASSHLQGTYEQYF
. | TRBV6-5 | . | CASGPGAIYEQYF
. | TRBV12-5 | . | CASGSFLRGSRYGYTF
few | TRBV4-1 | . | CASSQDSLRTDTQYF
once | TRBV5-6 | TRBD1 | CANSLGDREPEQYF
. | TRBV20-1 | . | CSASPGTVLETQYF
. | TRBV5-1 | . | CASSVQVSEEKLFF
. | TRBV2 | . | CASSELLAGDGETQYF
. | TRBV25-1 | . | CASSEARGANEKLFF
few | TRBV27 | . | CARFLYRDYYGYTF
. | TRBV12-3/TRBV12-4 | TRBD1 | CASSLGTGNREQYF
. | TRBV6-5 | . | CASSYSRGTPYYGYTF
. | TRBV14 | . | CASSQAGELTNEKLFF
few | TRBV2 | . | CASSEDSNNEQFF
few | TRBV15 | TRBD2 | CATSRLAGGPSSYEQYF
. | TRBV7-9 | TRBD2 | CASSRGPSGGNEAKNIPYF
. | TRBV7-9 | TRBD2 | CASSRSGASYNEQFF
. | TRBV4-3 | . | CASSQDSRGQETQYF
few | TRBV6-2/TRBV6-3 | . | CASSMVETQYF
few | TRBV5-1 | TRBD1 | CASKVDEGAKIARQETQYF